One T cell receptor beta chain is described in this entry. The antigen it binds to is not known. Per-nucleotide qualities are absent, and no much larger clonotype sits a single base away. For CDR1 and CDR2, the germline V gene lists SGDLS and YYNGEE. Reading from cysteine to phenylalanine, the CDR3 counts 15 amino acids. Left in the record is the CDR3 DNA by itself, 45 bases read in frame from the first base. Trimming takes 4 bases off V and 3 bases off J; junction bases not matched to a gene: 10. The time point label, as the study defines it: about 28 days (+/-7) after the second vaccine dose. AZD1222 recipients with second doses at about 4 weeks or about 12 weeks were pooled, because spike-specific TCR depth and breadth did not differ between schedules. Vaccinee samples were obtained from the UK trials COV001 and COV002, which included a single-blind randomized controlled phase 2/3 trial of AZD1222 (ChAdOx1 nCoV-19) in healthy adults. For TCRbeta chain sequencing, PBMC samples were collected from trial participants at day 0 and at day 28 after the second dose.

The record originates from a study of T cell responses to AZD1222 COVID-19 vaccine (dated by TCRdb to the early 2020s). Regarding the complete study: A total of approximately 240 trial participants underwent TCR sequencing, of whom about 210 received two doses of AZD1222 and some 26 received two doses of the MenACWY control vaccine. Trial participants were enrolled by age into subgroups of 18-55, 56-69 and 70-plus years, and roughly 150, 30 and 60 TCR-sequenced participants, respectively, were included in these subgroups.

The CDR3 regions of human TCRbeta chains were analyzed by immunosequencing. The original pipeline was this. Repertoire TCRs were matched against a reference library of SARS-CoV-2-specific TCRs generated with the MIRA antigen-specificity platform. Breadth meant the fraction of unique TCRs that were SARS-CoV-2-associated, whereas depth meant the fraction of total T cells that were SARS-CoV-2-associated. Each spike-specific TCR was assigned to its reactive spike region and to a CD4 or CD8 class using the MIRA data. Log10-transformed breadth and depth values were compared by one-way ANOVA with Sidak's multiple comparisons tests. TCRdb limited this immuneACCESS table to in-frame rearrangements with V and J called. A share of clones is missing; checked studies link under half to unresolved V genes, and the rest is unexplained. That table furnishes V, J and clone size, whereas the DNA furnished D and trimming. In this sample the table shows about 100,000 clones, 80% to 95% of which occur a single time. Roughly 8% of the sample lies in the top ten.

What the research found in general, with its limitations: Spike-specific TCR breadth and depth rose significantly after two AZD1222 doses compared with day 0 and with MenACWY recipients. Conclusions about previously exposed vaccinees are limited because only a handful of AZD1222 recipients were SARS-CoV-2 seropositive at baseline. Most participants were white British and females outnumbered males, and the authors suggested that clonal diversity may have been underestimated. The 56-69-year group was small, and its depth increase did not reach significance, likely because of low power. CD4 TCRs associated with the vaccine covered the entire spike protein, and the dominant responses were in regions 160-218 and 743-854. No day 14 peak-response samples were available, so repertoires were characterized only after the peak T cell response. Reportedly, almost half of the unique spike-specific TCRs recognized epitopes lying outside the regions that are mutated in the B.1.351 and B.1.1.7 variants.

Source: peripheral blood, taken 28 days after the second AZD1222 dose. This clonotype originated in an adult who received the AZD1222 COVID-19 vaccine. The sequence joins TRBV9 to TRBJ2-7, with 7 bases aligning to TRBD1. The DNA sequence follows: TGTGCCAGCAGCCCCCGACAGGGTGGGAACTACGAGCAGTACTTC. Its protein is CASSPRQGGNYEQYF.